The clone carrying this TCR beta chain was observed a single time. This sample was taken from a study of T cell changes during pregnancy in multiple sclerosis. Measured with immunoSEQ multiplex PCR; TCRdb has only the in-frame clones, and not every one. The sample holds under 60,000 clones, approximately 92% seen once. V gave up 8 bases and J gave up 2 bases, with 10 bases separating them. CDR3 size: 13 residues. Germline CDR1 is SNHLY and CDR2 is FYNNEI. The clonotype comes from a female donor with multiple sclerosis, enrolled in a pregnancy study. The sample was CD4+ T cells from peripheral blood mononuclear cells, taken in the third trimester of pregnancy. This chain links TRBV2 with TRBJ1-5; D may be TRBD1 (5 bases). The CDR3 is CASQGGGNQPQHF. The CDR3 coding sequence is TGTGCCAGCCAGGGAGGGGGCAATCAGCCCCAGCATTTT.